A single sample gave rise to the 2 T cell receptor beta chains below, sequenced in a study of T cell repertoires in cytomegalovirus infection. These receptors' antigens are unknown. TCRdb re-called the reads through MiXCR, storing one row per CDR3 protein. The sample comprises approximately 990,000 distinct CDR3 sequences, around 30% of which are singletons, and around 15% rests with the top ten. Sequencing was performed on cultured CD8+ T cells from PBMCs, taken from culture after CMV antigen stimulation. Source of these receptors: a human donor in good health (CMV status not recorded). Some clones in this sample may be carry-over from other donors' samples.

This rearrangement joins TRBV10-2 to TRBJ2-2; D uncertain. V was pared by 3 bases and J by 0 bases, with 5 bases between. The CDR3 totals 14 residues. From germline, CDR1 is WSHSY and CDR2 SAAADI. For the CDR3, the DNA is TGCGCCAGCAGTGATTGGACGAACACCGGGGAGCTGTTTTTT. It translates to CASSDWTNTGELFF.

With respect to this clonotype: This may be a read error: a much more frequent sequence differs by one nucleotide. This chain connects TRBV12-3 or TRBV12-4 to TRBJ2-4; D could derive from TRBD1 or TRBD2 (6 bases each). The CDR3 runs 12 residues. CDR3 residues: CVSTTGRNIQYF. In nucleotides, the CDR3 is TGTGTCAGTACCACAGGGAGGAACATTCAGTACTTC.